This TCR beta chain originates from a study of beta chain features in type 1 diabetes. The entirety of the isolated RNA underwent reverse transcription, so expressed TCRB transcripts were sequenced. The table came from immunoSEQ multiplex PCR; TCRdb's copy has only in-frame clones and leaves some out. Of 860,000 or so clones in the sample, about 17% were seen once. This clone was seen just once. Germline V gene lookup returns CDR1 SGDLS and CDR2 YYNGEE. V lost 4 bases to trimming and J lost 3 bases, with 10 bases between them. This CDR3 contains 14 residues. This sequence was found in a woman under 30 in good health. The specimen was naive CD4+ T cells from blood. The gene calls are TRBV9 and TRBJ1-4, with no clear D. The CDR3 DNA is TGTGCCAGCAGCCCCATGGGGTCTAATGAAAAACTGTTTTTT. It yields the protein CASSPMGSNEKLFF.